The rows below give T cell receptor beta chains drawn from one sample of a study of long-term antiretroviral therapy in people with HIV. Profiled with immunoSEQ multiplex PCR; TCRdb holds only in-frame clones, not every one. Counted here are approximately 23,000 clones, 81% occurring once; the ten biggest clones make up roughly 6.6%. The sequenced sample was unsorted PBMCs, obtained 1.5 years after starting antiretroviral therapy. These TCRs come from a man aged 25-45 years with HIV. Each CDR3 is given with its conserved first and last residue. Fields, in order: V gene, D gene, clone size, J gene, CDR3 DNA, CDR3 protein. The D gene is left open where the match is weak. For some rows the clone size is stated as once, few or many, or as a class when expanded; others skip it.

V: TRBV7-2; D: NA; size: NA; J: TRBJ1-3; DNA: TGTGCCAGCAGCTTAGTTTCCCAGAGCTCTGGAAACACCATATATTTT; CDR3: CASSLVSQSSGNTIYF
V: TRBV28; D: NA; size: few; J: TRBJ1-2; DNA: TGTGCCAGCAGTGACTACAGGGTTCATGGCTACACCTTC; CDR3: CASSDYRVHGYTF
V: TRBV5-1; D: NA; size: NA; J: TRBJ2-1; DNA: TGCGCCAGCAGCTTGGAGGCAGGGGCGAGTGATGAGCAGTTCTTC; CDR3: CASSLEAGASDEQFF
V: TRBV5-6; D: NA; size: once; J: TRBJ2-5; DNA: TGTGCCAGCAGCTTTATCCGGGACTCCCGGCAAGAGACCCAGTACTTC; CDR3: CASSFIRDSRQETQYF
V: TRBV19; D: TRBD2; size: NA; J: TRBJ2-1; DNA: TGTGCCAGTAGTCCTAGCGGGGGGGCGGATGAGCAGTTCTTC; CDR3: CASSPSGGADEQFF
V: TRBV4-3; D: NA; size: NA; J: TRBJ1-3; DNA: TGCGCCAGCAGCCAAGATAGCTACACAGGAAACACCATATATTTT; CDR3: CASSQDSYTGNTIYF
V: TRBV28; D: TRBD1; size: NA; J: TRBJ1-4; DNA: TGTGCCAGCAGCCCCGGGACAGGGCCTAATGAAAAACTGTTTTTT; CDR3: CASSPGTGPNEKLFF
V: TRBV9; D: NA; size: NA; J: TRBJ1-2; DNA: TGTGCCAGCAGCGATTTGACAGGCCTAGCTAACTATGGCTACACCTTC; CDR3: CASSDLTGLANYGYTF
V: TRBV15; D: TRBD1; size: NA; J: TRBJ1-1; DNA: TGTGCCACCAGCGGTCCCGGGACAGAGAACACTGAAGCTTTCTTT; CDR3: CATSGPGTENTEAFF
V: TRBV28; D: TRBD2; size: NA; J: TRBJ2-7; DNA: TGTGCCAGCAGTTTGACTAGCGGGATAAACTACGAGCAGTACTTC; CDR3: CASSLTSGINYEQYF
V: TRBV7-8; D: TRBD2; size: NA; J: TRBJ2-7; DNA: TGTGCCAGCAGCCACGCGGGAGACTACGAGCAGTACTTC; CDR3: CASSHAGDYEQYF
V: TRBV7-7; D: NA; size: NA; J: TRBJ1-5; DNA: TGTGCTAGCAGCTTAGACCGCAATCAGCCCCAGCATTTT; CDR3: CASSLDRNQPQHF
V: TRBV18; D: TRBD1; size: NA; J: TRBJ2-2; DNA: TGTGCCAGCTCACCAAGCGGGACAGGGGGCTCCGGGGAGCTGTTTTTT; CDR3: CASSPSGTGGSGELFF
V: TRBV6-1; D: TRBD1; size: NA; J: TRBJ2-7; DNA: TGTGCCAGCAGGACAGGGAGCTCCTACGAGCAGTACTTC; CDR3: CASRTGSSYEQYF
V: TRBV20-1; D: NA; size: NA; J: TRBJ2-7; DNA: TGCAGGGGGGATTCCGGAGACGAGCAGTACTTC; CDR3: CRGDSGDEQYF
V: TRBV10-3; D: TRBD1; size: NA; J: TRBJ2-3; DNA: TGTGCCATCAGTGAGGACAGGGACGATACGCAGTATTTT; CDR3: CAISEDRDDTQYF
V: TRBV5-6; D: NA; size: once; J: TRBJ2-3; DNA: TGTGCCAGCAGCTTGGGCAGCACAGATACGCAGTATTTT; CDR3: CASSLGSTDTQYF
V: TRBV7-9; D: NA; size: NA; J: TRBJ2-7; DNA: TGTGCCAGCAGCTTGGACAACTACGAGCAGTACTTC; CDR3: CASSLDNYEQYF
V: TRBV12-5; D: NA; size: NA; J: TRBJ2-1; DNA: TGTGCTAGTGCCCGGACGGACAGCTTAGAGCAGTTCTTC; CDR3: CASARTDSLEQFF
V: TRBV18; D: NA; size: few; J: TRBJ1-1; DNA: TGTGCCAGTATGATGGACTTGAACACTGAAGCTTTCTTT; CDR3: CASMMDLNTEAFF
V: TRBV14; D: NA; size: NA; J: TRBJ2-3; DNA: TGTGCCAGCAGCCTAATGGCCGGCACAGATACGCAGTATTTT; CDR3: CASSLMAGTDTQYF
V: TRBV5-8; D: TRBD1; size: NA; J: TRBJ2-7; DNA: TGTGCCAGCAGCCCACAGGGGGCCTGGTACGAGCAGTACTTC; CDR3: CASSPQGAWYEQYF
V: TRBV4-3; D: TRBD2; size: NA; J: TRBJ2-1; DNA: TGCGCCAGCAGCCGGATTGTCCGGGTAGCGGGAGGCTATGAGCAGTTCTTC; CDR3: CASSRIVRVAGGYEQFF